These T cell receptor beta chains were read from a single sample in a study of cytotoxic CD8 clonotypes in ibrutinib-treated CLL. Sequencing used immunoSEQ multiplex PCR; TCRdb keeps in-frame clones, though not all of them. This sample yields 50,000 to 70,000 clones, of which around 52% are seen a single time; about 24% belongs to the top ten. Sequences were derived from PBMCs, sampled at disease progression, from a patient treated with ibrutinib. These receptors all come from a human donor with chronic lymphocytic leukemia. Both conserved end residues are part of each CDR3. Rows may omit the clone size; those that give it use once, few, many or a size class.

>TRBV19|-|TRBJ1-2
CASSIQGTGDGYTF
>TRBV6-5|-|TRBJ2-7
CASSYGTDYEQYF
>TRBV6-5|-|TRBJ2-1
CASGTGLNNEQFF
>TRBV20-1|-|TRBJ2-7
CSALGPEQYF
>TRBV6-5|-|TRBJ2-5
CASRGGHYQETQYF
>TRBV30|-|TRBJ1-6
CAWSGPGKSLDSPLHF
>TRBV6-1|few|TRBJ2-7
CASRGLAGPAYEQYF
>TRBV9|-|TRBJ2-3
CASSVLASSTDTQYF
>TRBV28|few|TRBJ2-7
CASSSPPFGTSGSYYEQYF
>TRBV7-2|few|TRBJ2-7
CASSSGTGIYEQYF
>TRBV5-1|-|TRBJ2-3
CASSPGTAADTQYF
>TRBV4-1|-|TRBJ2-3
CASSQGGTSTDTQYF
>TRBV5-1|-|TRBJ1-5
CASSLDTLAGQPQHF
>TRBV27|-|TRBJ2-7
CASRLQGAGEQYF
>TRBV7-2|-|TRBJ1-6
CASSLVSGNSPLHF
>TRBV6-4|many|TRBJ2-7
CASSWDRTNEQYF
>TRBV7-2|-|TRBJ2-1
CASGAYNNEQFF
>TRBV28|-|TRBJ2-1
CASSLAGGLGEQFF
>TRBV4-2|few|TRBJ1-1
CASRDPNTEAFF